Below are 18 T cell receptor beta chains sequenced from a single sample in a study of T-cell memory formation after mild COVID-19 (dated by TCRdb to the early 2020s). Receptor libraries were prepared by 5' RACE. The reads were generated on an Illumina NovaSeq 6000. TCRdb handled the public reads itself, with Q25 trimming in fastp and clone calling in MiXCR, and kept productive beta chains. All rows with the same CDR3 protein become a single entry with the most common DNA and genes. In this sample the table shows about 290,000 distinct CDR3 sequences, about 15% of which occur a single time. The ten biggest clones cover roughly 23% of the sample. The sequenced sample was PBMCs or a T cell subset sorted from them (not recorded which). The receptor set was obtained from a man between 18 and 35 years old who had mild COVID-19 (a few samples of this study predate the infection). The sample titles of this study are shuffled in the database, so cell type and time point are left out; the donor was told from shared clones.

The gene calls are TRBV5-6 and TRBJ2-7; 8 nucleotides line up with TRBD2. The CDR3 has 19 amino acids. The V and J ends lost 0 bases and 0 bases, in that order; junction bases with no gene match: 14. Germline CDR1 is SGHDT and CDR2 is YYEEEE. The CDR3 loop reads CASSLASSSGGYSSYEQYV. In DNA, the CDR3 is TGTGCCAGCAGCTTGGCCAGTTCCAGCGGGGGTTACAGCTCCTACGAGCAGTACGTC.

At least ten counts were recorded for this clonotype. The rearrangement joins TRBV7-9 to TRBJ2-3; 11 bases fit TRBD2. CDR1 is SEHNR and CDR2 is FQNEAQ in the germline V gene (reference sequence). The V segment lost 8 bases and the J segment 0 bases; nucleotides outside the gene matches: 7. This CDR3 has 16 residues. CDR3 amino acids: CASHKGLAASTDTQYF. The CDR3 DNA reads TGTGCCAGCCACAAGGGACTAGCGGCTAGCACAGATACGCAGTATTTT.

The chain combines TRBV27 with TRBJ2-1; the match to TRBD1 covers 7 bases. V shed 3 bases and J 10 bases; nucleotides not matched to a gene: 3. The germline gives CDR1 MNHEY, CDR2 SMNVEV (reference sequence). CDR3 length equals 12 residues. As DNA, the CDR3 is TGTGCCAGCAGTTTCAAGGACAGGGAGCAGTTCTTC. Encoded protein: CASSFKDREQFF.

J is TRBJ2-1 and V is TRBV20-1; D not certain. The CDR3 covers 13 residues. Trimming removed 8 bases at V and 12 bases at J, with 23 bases between. Germline assignment: CDR1 DFQATT and CDR2 SNEGSKA (reference sequence). This CDR3 reads CSTHIDFLFRQFF. CDR3 sequence (DNA): TGCAGTACCCACATCGACTTTCTATTCCGGCAGTTCTTC.

The chain joins TRBV7-2 to TRBJ1-1, with 8 bases fitting TRBD1. Germline trimming cut 3 bases from V and 8 bases from J; bases unmatched to any gene: 17. The CDR3 loop spans 17 amino acids. Germline CDR1 reads SGHTA; CDR2 reads FQGNSA. The CDR3 is CASSFRSRGLIPPEAFF. The DNA of the CDR3 is TGTGCCAGCAGCTTTCGTAGCAGGGGGCTTATTCCCCCCGAAGCTTTCTTT.

V and J are TRBV6-6 and TRBJ2-5; 9 nucleotides agree with TRBD2. The V and J ends lost 2 bases and 2 bases, in that order; junction bases with no gene match: 6. CDR3 length: 16 residues. The germline CDR1 and CDR2 sequences are MNHNY and SVGAGI (reference sequence). CDR3 protein: CASSYELAGAQETQYF. The CDR3 bases are TGTGCCAGCAGTTACGAGTTAGCGGGGGCGCAAGAGACCCAGTACTTC.

Only a few counts were recorded for this clonotype. V gene TRBV12-3 or TRBV12-4 combines with J gene TRBJ1-1, with D possibly matching TRBD1 (5 bases). V lost 6 bases to trimming and J lost 3 bases, with 14 bases between them. The CDR3 totals 14 residues. CDR3: CASRPRGGDTEAFF. The CDR3, as DNA: TGTGCCAGCAGGCCCCGGGGGGGGGACACTGAAGCTTTCTTT.

In its sample, this clonotype was seen a few times. The V gene is TRBV20-1, the J gene TRBJ2-1, with TRBD2 matching over 8 bases. Trimming took 6 bases from V and 0 from J; bases not matched to a gene: 7. Germline assignment: CDR1 DFQATT and CDR2 SNEGSKA (reference sequence). This CDR3 contains 15 residues. DNA for the CDR3: TGCAGTGCAGCAAGCGGGGGCTTCTCCTACAATGAGCAGTTCTTC. Translation: CSAASGGFSYNEQFF.

The chain couples TRBV10-3 to TRBJ2-2; the D gene is possibly TRBD1 (5 bases). CDR3 length equals 13 residues. V dropped 4 bases and J dropped 6 bases, with 9 bases sitting between them. Germline assignment: CDR1 ENHRY and CDR2 SYGVKD. CDR3 sequence: CAISAQGSGELFF. The CDR3 bases are TGTGCCATCAGTGCGCAGGGCTCCGGGGAGCTGTTTTTT.

The rearrangement links TRBV5-1 to TRBJ2-1; D is perhaps TRBD2 (5 bases). This CDR3 has 12 amino acids. With 4 bases removed from V and 10 bases from J, the gap between germline ends came to 12 bases. Germline CDR1 and CDR2: SGHRS and YFSETQ. In DNA form, the CDR3 reads TGCGCCAGCAGCGTACCAGGCGGGGAGCAGTTCTTC. Translated: CASSVPGGEQFF.

This clonotype was detected only a few times. Germline and junction disagree at one end, which may indicate a read error. The chain carries TRBV12-3 or TRBV12-4 and TRBJ1-2, with TRBD1 as a possible D gene (6 bases). The CDR3 length is 13 residues. CDR3 protein: CASSIAGAYGYTF. CDR3 in DNA: TGTGCCAGCAGTATAGCAGGGGCCTATGGCTACACCTTC.

The chain combines TRBV6-5 with TRBJ2-2; 9 bases are a match to TRBD2. Germline CDR1 reads MNHEY; CDR2 reads SVGAGI. This CDR3 has 19 residues. Trimming at V came to 2 bases and at J to 5 bases, leaving 15 bases not matched to a gene. CDR3 nucleotide sequence: TGTGCCAGCAGTTACGGACGGGGTGTAGCGGGGGCAATTACCGGGGAGCTGTTTTTT. Translating it yields CASSYGRGVAGAITGELFF.

This clonotype was observed at least ten times. This chain links TRBV12-3 or TRBV12-4 with TRBJ2-1; no clear D. V dropped 5 bases and J dropped 9 bases, with 11 bases sitting between them. The CDR3 loop spans 12 amino acids. This CDR3 reads CASSTPGGEQFF. The CDR3 bases are TGTGCCAGCAGTACCCCAGGTGGTGAGCAGTTCTTC.

This clonotype has just a few counts. This chain connects TRBV5-6 to TRBJ1-2, with 8 bases identical to TRBD1. Germline V lookup: CDR1 SGHDT, CDR2 YYEEEE. Trimming at V came to 3 bases and at J to 7 bases, leaving 11 bases not matched to a gene. The CDR3 length is 15 residues. DNA of the CDR3: TGTGCCAGCAGCTCCCTCTCGGGGACAGGCTTTGGCTACACCTTC. Translating gives CASSSLSGTGFGYTF.

This clonotype was recorded a few times. The V gene is TRBV4-2, the J gene TRBJ2-5; 7 bases agree with TRBD2. Germline V CDR1 and CDR2: LGHNA, YNFKEQ. The V and J ends lost 8 bases and 5 bases, in that order; junction bases with no gene match: 17. The CDR3 has 16 amino acids. The CDR3 DNA follows: TGTGCCAGCTCAGCCAAGGGAGCGGGGTACTCGGAGACCCAGTACTTC. Translated: CASSAKGAGYSETQYF.

The DNA of the CDR3 is TGTGCCAGCAGGCCTACCGGGCTAGCCTACAATGAGCAGTTCTTC. It yields the protein CASRPTGLAYNEQFF. This chain uses TRBV7-3 with TRBJ2-1, with D unclear. CDR3 length: 15 residues. The V end was cut by 6 bases, the J end by 2 bases, with 14 bases between. Germline lookup yields CDR1 SGHTA and CDR2 FQGTGA. Using reference TRBV7-3 and TRBJ2-1 for the parts outside the CDR3, the full variable domain is GAGVSQTPSNKVTEKGKYVELRCDPISGHTALYWYRQSLGQGPEFLIYFQGTGAADDSGLPNDRFFAVRPEGSVSTLKIQRTERGDSAVYLCASRPTGLAYNEQFFGPGTRLTVL.

The chain has TRBV5-1 and TRBJ2-5, with TRBD2 matching over 9 bases. This CDR3 has 13 amino acids. CDR1 is SGHRS and CDR2 is YFSETQ in the germline V gene. V lost 4 bases to trimming and J lost 3 bases; unmatched junction nucleotides: 1. CDR3 loop: CASSSGGKETQYF. CDR3 coding DNA: TGCGCCAGCAGCAGCGGGGGGAAAGAGACCCAGTACTTC. Looking up the rest from reference TRBV5-1 and TRBJ2-5 gives the full variable domain: KAGVTQTPRYLIKTRGQQVTLSCSPISGHRSVSWYQQTPGQGLQFLFEYFSETQRNKGNFPGRFSGRQFSNSRSEMNVSTLELGDSALYLCASSSGGKETQYFGPGTRLLVL.

The chain employs TRBV7-2 and TRBJ1-2; 11 positions match TRBD1. Germline V gene sequence: CDR1 SGHTA, CDR2 FQGNSA. This CDR3 is 14 amino acids long. Trimming at V came to 4 bases and at J to 6 bases, leaving 4 bases not matched to a gene. The CDR3, as DNA: TGTGCCAGCAGCTGGACAGGGGGCGCGCATGGCTACACCTTC. Encoded protein: CASSWTGGAHGYTF.